The rows below give T cell receptor beta chains drawn from one sample of a study of blood T cell repertoires in COVID-19. Clones were read by immunoSEQ multiplex PCR, and TCRdb kept only the in-frame ones, dropping some. Counted here are about 210,000 clones, about 83% occurring once; the ten biggest clones make up approximately 6.2%. What was sequenced was peripheral blood. Receptors were obtained from a man aged 60-69 years who had recovered from COVID-19. Both conserved end residues are part of each CDR3. D genes are given only for firm matches. Rows give clone size only sometimes, using once, few, many, or a class for an expanded clone.

NA TRBJ2-1 TRBV5-4 15 NA CASSSPGQRNNEQFF TGTGCCAGCAGCTCCCCGGGACAACGGAATAATGAGCAGTTCTTC
NA TRBJ1-1 TRBV5-6 13 NA CASSYNRVTEAFF TGTGCCAGCAGCTACAACAGGGTCACTGAAGCTTTCTTT
NA TRBJ1-4 TRBV6-6 14 TRBD1 CASKWTGGVEKLFF TGTGCCAGTAAATGGACAGGGGGCGTTGAAAAACTGTTTTTT
NA TRBJ1-2 TRBV3-1/TRBV3-2 17 NA CASSQFSRLLVPYGYTF TGTGCCAGCAGCCAATTTAGTCGTCTCCTTGTACCATATGGCTACACCTTC
NA TRBJ1-5 TRBV12-5 18 NA CASGLVRGGIFSNQPQHF TGTGCTAGTGGTTTGGTACGCGGCGGCATTTTTAGCAATCAGCCCCAGCATTTT
once TRBJ1-2 TRBV4-3 13 NA CASSQEWANGYTF TGCGCCAGCAGCCAAGAGTGGGCAAATGGCTACACCTTC
NA TRBJ2-7 TRBV28 13 NA CASSFRGSYEQYF TGTGCCAGCAGTTTTCGCGGATCCTACGAGCAGTACTTC
NA TRBJ2-3 TRBV7-8 18 TRBD2 CASTLKLAGGIEGDTQYF TGTGCCAGCACCCTCAAGCTAGCGGGGGGGATCGAAGGAGATACGCAGTATTTT
NA TRBJ1-1 TRBV18 15 NA CASSPYSGNPAEAFF TGTGCCAGCTCACCTTACTCAGGGAACCCTGCTGAAGCTTTCTTT
NA TRBJ1-2 TRBV5-6 14 TRBD1 CASSRGTGNYGYTF TGTGCCAGCAGCAGAGGGACAGGCAACTATGGCTACACCTTC
NA TRBJ2-3 TRBV7-3 16 TRBD1 CASSLRQGQSTDTQYF TGTGCCAGCAGCCTTCGACAGGGGCAGTCAACAGATACGCAGTATTTT
many TRBJ1-6 TRBV5-6 14 TRBD1 CASSPGQRNSPLHF TGTGCCAGCAGCCCGGGACAGCGGAATTCACCCCTCCACTTT
NA TRBJ2-7 TRBV7-2 15 TRBD1 CASSISQGEIYEQYF TGTGCCAGCAGCATATCACAGGGGGAAATTTACGAGCAGTACTTC
NA TRBJ2-5 TRBV2 15 NA CASTSGSLAPETQYF TGTGCCAGCACTAGTGGAAGTCTGGCCCCAGAGACCCAGTACTTC
NA TRBJ2-7 TRBV5-1 15 TRBD1 CASSLRTGIDSEQYF TGCGCCAGCAGCTTGAGGACAGGGATCGACTCCGAGCAGTACTTC
once TRBJ2-7 TRBV3-1/TRBV3-2 19 NA CASSQGLSWARSAKYEQYF TGTGCCAGCAGCCAAGGGTTGTCGTGGGCCCGGTCGGCCAAGTACGAGCAGTACTTC
NA TRBJ2-1 TRBV11-3 14 NA CASSSLSGAGEQFF TGTGCCAGCAGCTCCCTAAGTGGAGCCGGTGAGCAGTTCTTC
NA TRBJ2-3 TRBV11-3 14 TRBD2 CASSGGASTDTQYF TGTGCCTCGAGCGGGGGGGCCAGCACAGATACGCAGTATTTT
NA TRBJ2-3 TRBV5-6 14 TRBD2 CASSLGTSADTQYF TGTGCCAGCAGCTTAGGGACTAGCGCAGATACGCAGTATTTT
once TRBJ1-2 TRBV30 13 NA CAWSLRETSGYTF TGTGCCTGGAGCCTAAGGGAGACGAGTGGCTACACCTTC
NA TRBJ2-2 TRBV9 14 NA CASRVEQKTGELFF TGTGCCAGCAGAGTCGAGCAAAAAACCGGGGAGCTGTTTTTT
NA TRBJ1-3 TRBV10-3 11 NA CAITTGNTIYF TGTGCCATTACAACTGGAAACACCATATATTTT
NA TRBJ2-7 TRBV5-1 14 TRBD1 CASTHRTGGYEQYF TGCGCCAGCACTCACCGGACAGGGGGCTACGAGCAGTACTTC
NA TRBJ2-1 TRBV19 15 TRBD1 CATMTGTGRYNEQFF TGTGCCACAATGACCGGGACAGGGAGGTACAATGAGCAGTTCTTC
once TRBJ1-1 TRBV7-8 15 NA CASSPSGGPLAEAFF TGTGCCAGCAGTCCCAGCGGGGGTCCCCTAGCTGAAGCTTTCTTT
NA TRBJ1-2 TRBV2 13 NA CASGTKGGSGYTF TGTGCCAGCGGCACTAAAGGGGGTAGCGGCTACACCTTC
NA TRBJ2-5 TRBV5-1 13 NA CASRGANQETQYF TGCGCCAGCCGGGGGGCGAACCAAGAGACCCAGTACTTC
NA TRBJ2-1 TRBV19 15 NA CASKAGALNENEQFF TGTGCCAGTAAAGCAGGGGCCCTAAACGAAAATGAGCAGTTCTTC
NA TRBJ2-7 TRBV7-9 14 TRBD1 CASSLGQANYEQYF TGTGCCAGCAGCCTCGGACAGGCGAACTACGAGCAGTACTTC
NA TRBJ2-1 TRBV7-9 14 NA CASSLITGGTWQFF TGTGCCAGCAGCTTAATAACGGGGGGCACTTGGCAGTTCTTC
NA TRBJ1-4 TRBV5-6 15 TRBD1 CASSWRQGGFEKLFF TGTGCCAGCAGCTGGAGACAGGGGGGATTCGAAAAACTGTTTTTT
NA TRBJ1-5 TRBV6-1 15 TRBD1 CASSEFLAGQDPQHF TGTGCCAGCAGTGAATTCTTGGCGGGACAGGACCCCCAGCATTTT
NA TRBJ2-1 TRBV19 19 TRBD2 CASSVSRGAGGISYNEQFF TGTGCCAGTAGTGTATCCCGCGGGGCGGGAGGGATCTCCTACAATGAGCAGTTCTTC
NA TRBJ1-1 TRBV27 13 NA CASSSQMNTEAFF TGTGCCAGCAGTTCCCAGATGAACACTGAAGCTTTCTTT
NA TRBJ1-5 TRBV27 14 NA CASSSYRSNQPQHF TGTGCCAGCAGTTCATACAGGAGCAATCAGCCCCAGCATTTT
NA TRBJ1-1 TRBV2 13 NA CATSTGENTEAFF TGTGCCACCTCGACAGGAGAAAACACTGAAGCTTTCTTT
NA TRBJ1-1 TRBV5-1 14 NA CASSLDPGNTEAFF TGCGCCAGCAGCTTGGACCCAGGGAACACTGAAGCTTTCTTT
NA TRBJ1-5 TRBV30 11 NA CALTLNQPQHF TGTGCCCTAACCCTAAATCAGCCCCAGCATTTT
NA TRBJ2-1 TRBV5-5 15 TRBD2 CASSAFHSGGNEQFF TGTGCCAGCAGCGCCTTTCATAGCGGGGGCAATGAGCAGTTCTTC
NA TRBJ2-1 TRBV10-3 17 TRBD2 CAISPRGGSGVHVGQFF TGTGCCATCAGTCCCCGCGGGGGTAGCGGGGTCCATGTAGGGCAGTTCTTC
NA TRBJ2-1 TRBV5-1 16 TRBD1 CASSLARQGAVNEQFF TGCGCCAGCAGCTTGGCCAGGCAGGGGGCGGTCAATGAGCAGTTCTTC
NA TRBJ1-2 TRBV10-3 15 NA CAISQAPGSGYGYTF TGTGCCATCAGTCAAGCGCCGGGGTCTGGCTATGGCTACACCTTC
NA TRBJ2-3 TRBV6-5 15 TRBD1 CASSRLGTDRDTQYF TGTGCCAGCAGTCGACTTGGGACAGACAGGGATACGCAGTATTTT
NA TRBJ1-6 TRBV19 17 NA CASSIVSGSSYNSPLHF TGTGCCAGTAGTATAGTGAGCGGGAGCTCCTATAATTCACCCCTCCACTTT
NA TRBJ1-2 TRBV15 15 NA CATSRGRGTAYGYTF TGTGCCACCAGCAGAGGTAGGGGGACGGCCTATGGCTACACCTTC
few TRBJ2-3 TRBV28 12 NA CASSLRRGTQYF TGTGCCAGCAGTCTTAGGCGCGGTACGCAGTATTTT
NA TRBJ2-1 TRBV15 12 NA CATSTTGGVEFF TGTGCCACCAGCACGACCGGAGGAGTTGAGTTCTTC
NA TRBJ2-3 TRBV11-2 15 NA CASSLDRGNGDTQYF TGTGCCAGCAGCTTAGATCGCGGGAACGGAGATACGCAGTATTTT
few TRBJ2-7 TRBV28 16 TRBD2 CASAFLAGGEPYEQYF TGTGCCAGCGCCTTTCTAGCGGGAGGGGAGCCCTACGAGCAGTACTTC
NA TRBJ1-2 TRBV19 15 TRBD1 CASSSAGTGRYGYTF TGTGCCAGTAGTTCCGCCGGGACAGGGCGCTATGGCTACACCTTC
NA TRBJ2-1 TRBV9 15 TRBD2 CASSSLAGVDNEQFF TGTGCCAGCAGCTCGCTAGCGGGAGTTGACAATGAGCAGTTCTTC
NA TRBJ2-6 TRBV7-7 16 NA CASSPSTSTGANVLTF TGTGCCAGCAGCCCTAGCACATCCACAGGGGCCAACGTCCTGACTTTC
NA TRBJ1-2 TRBV28 14 NA CASTPASPSYGYTF TGTGCCAGCACTCCCGCGAGTCCCTCCTATGGCTACACCTTC
NA TRBJ2-5 TRBV30 13 NA CAWAGSGQETQYF TGTGCCTGGGCCGGGAGTGGCCAAGAGACCCAGTACTTC
once TRBJ2-1 TRBV9 16 NA CASSVIGGGAYNEQFF TGTGCCAGCAGCGTCATAGGAGGGGGGGCTTACAATGAGCAGTTCTTC
many TRBJ2-2 TRBV6-6 15 TRBD1 CASRRQGPNTGELFF TGTGCCAGCAGACGACAGGGGCCGAACACCGGGGAGCTGTTTTTT
NA TRBJ1-2 TRBV11-2 17 TRBD1 CASSLGDRPSSNYGYTF TGTGCCAGCAGCTTAGGGGACAGACCCTCCTCTAACTATGGCTACACCTTC